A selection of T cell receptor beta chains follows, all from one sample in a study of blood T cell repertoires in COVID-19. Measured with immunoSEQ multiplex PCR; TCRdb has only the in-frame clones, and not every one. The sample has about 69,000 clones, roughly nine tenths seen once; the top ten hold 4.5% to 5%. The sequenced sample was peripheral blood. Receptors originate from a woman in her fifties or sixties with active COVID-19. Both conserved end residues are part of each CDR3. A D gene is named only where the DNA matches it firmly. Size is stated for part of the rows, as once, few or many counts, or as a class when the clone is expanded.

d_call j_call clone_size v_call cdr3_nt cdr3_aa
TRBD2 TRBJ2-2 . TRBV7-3 TGTGCCAGCGGCAAGACTAGCGGGAACACCGGGGAGCTGTTTTTT CASGKTSGNTGELFF
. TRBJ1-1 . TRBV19 TGTGCCAGCTCCGAAGGTACGGGCACTGAAGCTTTCTTT CASSEGTGTEAFF
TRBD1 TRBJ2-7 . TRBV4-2 TGTGCCAGCAGCCAAGGTATGGCAGGGGGCGCCTACGAGCAGTACTTC CASSQGMAGGAYEQYF
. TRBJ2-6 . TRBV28 TGTGCCAGCAGTGGGAGCTCTGGGGCCAACGTCCTGACTTTC CASSGSSGANVLTF
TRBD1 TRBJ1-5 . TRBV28 TGTGCCAGCAGTTCCGGACAGGGAGCCAATCAGCCCCAGCATTTT CASSSGQGANQPQHF
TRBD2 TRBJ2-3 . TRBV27 TGTGCCAGCAGCCAGCAGCGGGAGACTGGGGGAGATACGCAGTATTTT CASSQQRETGGDTQYF
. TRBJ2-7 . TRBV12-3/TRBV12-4 TGTGCCAGCAGCTCCTTCTACGAGCAGTACTTC CASSSFYEQYF
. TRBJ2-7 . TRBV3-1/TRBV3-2 TGTGCCAGCAGCCAAGCCGACAGAGCCTACGAGCAGTACTTC CASSQADRAYEQYF
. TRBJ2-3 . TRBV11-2 TGTGCCAGCAGCTTAGGAGCCCTTTGGGGCTTT CASSLGALWGF
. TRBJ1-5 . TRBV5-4 TGTGCCAGCAGCTTGGATAAGGGGAGGACTCAGCCCCAGCATTTT CASSLDKGRTQPQHF
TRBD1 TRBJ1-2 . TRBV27 TGTGCCAGCAGTTTCCAGACAGGGGGGGACGGCTACACCTTC CASSFQTGGDGYTF
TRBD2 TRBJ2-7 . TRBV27 TGTGCCAGCAGCAAACTAGCGGTTATTAACTACGAGCAGTACTTC CASSKLAVINYEQYF
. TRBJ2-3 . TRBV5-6 TGTGCCAGCAGCTCGAGACTGGAAACTAGCACAGATACGCAGTATTTT CASSSRLETSTDTQYF
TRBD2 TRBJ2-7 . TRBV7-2 TGTGCCAGCAGACTCGGACTAGCGGGAGTGCGGGAGCAGTACTTC CASRLGLAGVREQYF
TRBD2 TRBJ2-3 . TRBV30 TGTGCCTGGAGACTAGCGGGAGTACCAGATACGCAGTATTTT CAWRLAGVPDTQYF
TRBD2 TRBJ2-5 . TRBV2 TGTGCCAGCAGTACTAGCGGGGGTTGGGGCGTAGAGACCCAGTACTTC CASSTSGGWGVETQYF
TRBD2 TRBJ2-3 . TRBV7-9 TGTGCCAGCAGCCAACCGACTAGCGGGAGCTCAGATACGCAGTATTTT CASSQPTSGSSDTQYF
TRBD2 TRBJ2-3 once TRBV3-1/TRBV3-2 TGTGCCAGCCGGACTAGCGGGAGCACAGATACGCAGTATTTT CASRTSGSTDTQYF
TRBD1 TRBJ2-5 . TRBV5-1 TGCGCCAGCAGCTTCCGCCAGGGGGTGGGACAAGAGACCCAGTACTTC CASSFRQGVGQETQYF
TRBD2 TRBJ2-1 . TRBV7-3 TGTGCCAGCAGCTCCTCACCTCTAGCGGGGGCGGATGAGCAGTTCTTC CASSSSPLAGADEQFF
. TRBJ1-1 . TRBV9 TGTGCCAGCAGCGTAAAAGAGGGAACTGAAGCTTTCTTT CASSVKEGTEAFF
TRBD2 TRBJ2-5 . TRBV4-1 TGCGCCAGCAGCCCTGGACTAGCGGGGCAAGAGACCCAGTACTTC CASSPGLAGQETQYF
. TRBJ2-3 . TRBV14 TGTGCCAGCAGCCAAGGGTTGGGCAGTGGCACAGATACGCAGTATTTT CASSQGLGSGTDTQYF
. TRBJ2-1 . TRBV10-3 TGTGCCATCAGTGACTGGATAAGGGGCGAGAATGAGCAGTTCTTC CAISDWIRGENEQFF
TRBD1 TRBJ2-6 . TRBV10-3 TGTGCCATCAGAAAAGGACAGGGGATTTCCAACGTCCTGACTTTC CAIRKGQGISNVLTF
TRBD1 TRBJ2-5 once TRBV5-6 TGTGCCAGCAGCTTGGAGGGGGCATTGAGCGAGACCCAGTACTTC CASSLEGALSETQYF
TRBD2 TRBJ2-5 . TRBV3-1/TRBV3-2 TGTGCCAGCAAGCCGACTAGCGGGAGGGTAAGGAGCCAGTACTTC CASKPTSGRVRSQYF
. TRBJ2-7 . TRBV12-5 TGTGCTAGTGGTTTGGCTCGGTCGTACGAGCAGTACTTC CASGLARSYEQYF
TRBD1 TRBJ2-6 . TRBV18 TGTGCCAGCTCACCCAAAGGCGGACAGGGGAGCTCTGGGGCCAACGTCCTGACTTTC CASSPKGGQGSSGANVLTF
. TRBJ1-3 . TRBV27 TGTGCCAGCAGCCTCGACAGGCCGGGCTCTGGAAACACCATATATTTT CASSLDRPGSGNTIYF
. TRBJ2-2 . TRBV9 TGTGCCAGCAGCGTAGCATCTGGAGCGCCGAACACCGGGGAGCTGTTTTTT CASSVASGAPNTGELFF
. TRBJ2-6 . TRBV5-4 TGTGCCAGCAGCTTGGTGGGGAGGGGGGCCAACGTCCTGACTTTC CASSLVGRGANVLTF
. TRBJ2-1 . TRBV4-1 TGCGCCAGCAGCCACCAACCGACGACAAACAATGAGCAGTTCTTC CASSHQPTTNNEQFF
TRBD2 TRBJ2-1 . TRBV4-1 TGCGCCAGCAGCCAAAACCTCGGGGCTAGCGGGAACAATGAGCAGTTCTTC CASSQNLGASGNNEQFF
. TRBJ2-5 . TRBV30 TGTGCCTGGAGTGTACATAGCGGTCTTTCCGAAGAGACCCAGTACTTC CAWSVHSGLSEETQYF
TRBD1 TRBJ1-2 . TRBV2 TGTGCCAGCAGTCCAGGGGGCTCAAAGCCCAACGGCTACACCTTC CASSPGGSKPNGYTF
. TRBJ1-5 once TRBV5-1 TGCGCCAGCAGCTTACAGGGTGGCAATCAGCCCCAGCATTTT CASSLQGGNQPQHF
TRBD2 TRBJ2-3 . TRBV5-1 TGCGCCAGCAGCTTGTCCAGCGGGGGCACAGATACGCAGTATTTT CASSLSSGGTDTQYF
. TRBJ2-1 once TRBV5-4 TGTGCCAGCATCCCGGACCCGCGAGGGTACAATGAGCAGTTCTTC CASIPDPRGYNEQFF
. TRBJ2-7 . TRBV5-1 TGCGCCAGCAGCTTCACTAGCCCCGGCTACGAGCAGTACTTC CASSFTSPGYEQYF
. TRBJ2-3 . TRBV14 TGTGCCAGCAGCCAAGGACCATTTCAGGTGTATTTT CASSQGPFQVYF
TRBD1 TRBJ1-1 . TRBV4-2 TGTGCCAGCAGCCATACCCGGGACAGATCTTCGAACACTGAAGCTTTCTTT CASSHTRDRSSNTEAFF
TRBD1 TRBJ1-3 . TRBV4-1 TGCGCCAGCAGGACCGAGGGGGCCGGAAACACCATATATTTT CASRTEGAGNTIYF
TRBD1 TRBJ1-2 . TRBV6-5 TGTGCCAGCAGTTACTTTGGACAGGGGTATGGCTACACCTTC CASSYFGQGYGYTF
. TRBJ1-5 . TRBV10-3 TGTGCCATCAGTGAGGGGGGGGCGCGTGGTCAGCCCCAGCATTTT CAISEGGARGQPQHF
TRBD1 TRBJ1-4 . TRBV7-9 TGTGCCAGCAGCTTAGGGACAGGGAAAAATGAAAAACTGTTTTTT CASSLGTGKNEKLFF
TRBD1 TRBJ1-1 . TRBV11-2 TGTGCCAGCAGCTTTACAGGGGTCATGAACACTGAAGCTTTCTTT CASSFTGVMNTEAFF
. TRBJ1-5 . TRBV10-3 TGTGCCATCAGTGGGGGGGGCAGCAATCAGCCCCAGCATTTT CAISGGGSNQPQHF
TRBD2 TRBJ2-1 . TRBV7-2 TGTGCCAGCAGCTTAGCTGGACTAGCATATGAGCAGTTCTTC CASSLAGLAYEQFF
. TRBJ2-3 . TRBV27 TGTGCCAGCAGTTTACCCCCTCCCACAGATACGCAGTATTTT CASSLPPPTDTQYF